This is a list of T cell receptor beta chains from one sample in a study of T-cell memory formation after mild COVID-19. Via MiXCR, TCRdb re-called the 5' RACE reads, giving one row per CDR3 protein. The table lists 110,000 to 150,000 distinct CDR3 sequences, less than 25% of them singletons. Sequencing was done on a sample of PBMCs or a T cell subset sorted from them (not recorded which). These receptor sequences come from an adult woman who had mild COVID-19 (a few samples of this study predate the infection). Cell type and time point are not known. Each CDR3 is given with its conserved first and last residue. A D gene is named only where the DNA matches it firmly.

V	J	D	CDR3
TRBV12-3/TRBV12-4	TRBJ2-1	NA	CASSFAGSRDEQFF
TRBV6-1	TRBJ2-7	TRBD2	CASSEADSGIPPGDYEQYF
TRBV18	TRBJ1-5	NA	CASSPDSYSNQPQHF
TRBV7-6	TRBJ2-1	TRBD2	CASSLKAREGRGSYNEQFF
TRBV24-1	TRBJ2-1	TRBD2	CATRGGAEQFF
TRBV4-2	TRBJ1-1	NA	CASSPIGSSWAEAFF
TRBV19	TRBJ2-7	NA	CASSMEVQYF
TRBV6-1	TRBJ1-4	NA	CASMEFGGGKLFF
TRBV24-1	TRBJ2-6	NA	CATSGPGNANVLTF
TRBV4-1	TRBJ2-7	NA	CASSPGMLYEQYF
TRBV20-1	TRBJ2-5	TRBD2	CSAREGLAGWETQYF
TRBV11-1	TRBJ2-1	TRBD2	CASSGTGTSGRSYNEQFF
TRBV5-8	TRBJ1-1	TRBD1	CASSLGQGLANTEAFF
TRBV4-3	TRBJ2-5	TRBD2	CASSQALAGTQYF
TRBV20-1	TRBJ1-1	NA	CSARARPEAFF
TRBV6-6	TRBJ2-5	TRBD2	CASSSPGLAGEETQYF
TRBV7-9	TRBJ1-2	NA	CASSLIFTDNYGYTF
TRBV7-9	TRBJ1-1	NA	CASSLLGGHTEAFF
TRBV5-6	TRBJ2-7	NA	CASSLSGGQQNEQYF
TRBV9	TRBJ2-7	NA	CASSIWAGSYEQYF
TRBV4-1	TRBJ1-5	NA	CASSHLPGDQPQHF
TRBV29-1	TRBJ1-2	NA	CSVVPGDRVYGYTF
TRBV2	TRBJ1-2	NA	CASSEGARERGYTF
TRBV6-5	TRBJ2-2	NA	CASSYRGTTGELFF
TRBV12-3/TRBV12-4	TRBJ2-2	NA	CASSTLGGELFF
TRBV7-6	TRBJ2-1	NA	CASSSSGSNEQFF
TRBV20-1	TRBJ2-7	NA	CSGIDRRSSYEQYF
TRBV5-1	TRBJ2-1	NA	CASSFRTLEDEQFF
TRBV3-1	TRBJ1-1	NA	CASSQVSDLNTEAFF
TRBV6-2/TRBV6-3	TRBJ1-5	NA	CASSYPGGYQPQHF
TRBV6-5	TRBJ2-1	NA	CASSYSGTSYNEQFF
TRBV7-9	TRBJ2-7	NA	CASSPYGASYEQYF
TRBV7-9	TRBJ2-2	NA	CASHFGTPEKNTGELFF
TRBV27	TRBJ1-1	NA	CASREGGAEAFF
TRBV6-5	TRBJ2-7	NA	CASSQSVAAASYEQYF
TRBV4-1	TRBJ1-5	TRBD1	CASSRTRGPEQPQHF
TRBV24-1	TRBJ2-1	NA	CATSPGLNYNEQFF
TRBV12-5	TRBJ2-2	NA	CASGFGGVGTGELFF
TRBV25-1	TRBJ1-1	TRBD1	CASSAWGQTDEAFF
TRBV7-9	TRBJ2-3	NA	CASSLERGSGDTQYF
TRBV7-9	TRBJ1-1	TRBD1	CASSSWDRTYTEAFF
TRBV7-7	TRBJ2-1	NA	CASSLNGQYNEQFF
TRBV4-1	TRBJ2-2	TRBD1	CASSSGQYTGELFF
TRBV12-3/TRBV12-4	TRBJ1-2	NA	CAKPSVGGIPMGYTF
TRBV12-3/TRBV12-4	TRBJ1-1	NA	CASSFAAVLANTEAFF
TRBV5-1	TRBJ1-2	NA	CASTPYGGYGYTF
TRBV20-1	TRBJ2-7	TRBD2	CSASASLAGEYEQYF
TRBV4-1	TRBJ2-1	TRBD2	CASSPAGDSGGRSYNEQFF